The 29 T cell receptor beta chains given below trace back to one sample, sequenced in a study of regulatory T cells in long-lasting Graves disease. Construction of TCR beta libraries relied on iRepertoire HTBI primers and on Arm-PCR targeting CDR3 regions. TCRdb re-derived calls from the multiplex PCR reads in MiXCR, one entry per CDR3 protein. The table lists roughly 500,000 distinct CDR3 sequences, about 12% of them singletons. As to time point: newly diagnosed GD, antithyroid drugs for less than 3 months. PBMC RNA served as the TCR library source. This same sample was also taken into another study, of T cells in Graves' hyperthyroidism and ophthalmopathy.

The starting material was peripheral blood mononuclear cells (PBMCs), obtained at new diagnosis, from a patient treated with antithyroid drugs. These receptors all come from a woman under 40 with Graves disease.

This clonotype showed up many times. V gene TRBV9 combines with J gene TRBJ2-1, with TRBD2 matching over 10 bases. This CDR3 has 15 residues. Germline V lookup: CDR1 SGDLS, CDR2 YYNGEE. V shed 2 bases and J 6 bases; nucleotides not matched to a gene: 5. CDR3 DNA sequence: TGTGCCAGCAGCGTGGCTAGCGGGAGTACCAATGAGCAGTTCTTC. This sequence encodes CASSVASGSTNEQFF. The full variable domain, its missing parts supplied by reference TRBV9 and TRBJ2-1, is DSGVTQTPKHLITATGQRVTLRCSPRSGDLSVYWYQQSLDQGLQFLIQYYNGEERAKGNILERFSAQQFPDLHSELNLSSLELGDSALYFCASSVASGSTNEQFFGPGTRLTVL.

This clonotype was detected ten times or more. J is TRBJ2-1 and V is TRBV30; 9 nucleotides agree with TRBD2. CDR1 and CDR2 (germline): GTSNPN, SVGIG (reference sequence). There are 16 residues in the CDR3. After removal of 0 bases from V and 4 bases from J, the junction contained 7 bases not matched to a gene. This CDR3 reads CAWSVLAGVKYNEQFF. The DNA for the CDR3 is TGTGCCTGGAGTGTTTTAGCGGGAGTAAAGTACAATGAGCAGTTCTTC.

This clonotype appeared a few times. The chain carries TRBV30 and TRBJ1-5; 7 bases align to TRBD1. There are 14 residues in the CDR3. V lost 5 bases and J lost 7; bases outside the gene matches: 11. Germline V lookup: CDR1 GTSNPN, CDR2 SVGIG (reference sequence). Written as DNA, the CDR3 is TGTGCCTGGCAAACCGACAGGGTTAACCAGCCCCAGCATTTT. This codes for CAWQTDRVNQPQHF.

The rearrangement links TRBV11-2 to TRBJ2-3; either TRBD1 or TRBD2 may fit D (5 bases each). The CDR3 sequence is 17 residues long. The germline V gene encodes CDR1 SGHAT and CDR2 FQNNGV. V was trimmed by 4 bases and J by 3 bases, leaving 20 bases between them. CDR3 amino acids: CASSSTLGVFTTDTQYF. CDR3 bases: TGTGCCAGCAGCTCAACGTTGGGGGTTTTTACAACAGATACGCAGTATTTT.

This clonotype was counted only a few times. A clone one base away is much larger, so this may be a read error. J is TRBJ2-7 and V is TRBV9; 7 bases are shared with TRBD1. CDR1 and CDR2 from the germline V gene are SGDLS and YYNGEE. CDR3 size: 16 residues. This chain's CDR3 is CASSVGDRALSYERYF. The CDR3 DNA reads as TGTGCCAGCAGCGTGGGAGACAGGGCCCTCTCCTACGAGCGGTACTTC.

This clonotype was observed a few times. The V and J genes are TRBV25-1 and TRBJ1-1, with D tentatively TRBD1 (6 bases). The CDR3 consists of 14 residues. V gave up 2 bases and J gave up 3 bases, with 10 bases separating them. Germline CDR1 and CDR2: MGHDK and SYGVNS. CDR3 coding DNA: TGTGCCAGCAGTGAAATGGACAGTGACACTGAAGCTTTCTTT. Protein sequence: CASSEMDSDTEAFF.

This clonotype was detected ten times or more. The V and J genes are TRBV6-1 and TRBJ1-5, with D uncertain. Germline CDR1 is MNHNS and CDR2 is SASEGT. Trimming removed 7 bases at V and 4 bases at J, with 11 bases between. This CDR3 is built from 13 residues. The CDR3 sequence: CASIFQANQPQHF. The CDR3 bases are TGTGCCAGCATATTCCAAGCTAATCAGCCCCAGCATTTT.

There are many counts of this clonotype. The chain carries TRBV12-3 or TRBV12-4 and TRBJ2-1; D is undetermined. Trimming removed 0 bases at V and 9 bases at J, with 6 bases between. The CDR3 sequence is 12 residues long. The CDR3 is CASSLAGSEQFF. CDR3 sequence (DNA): TGTGCCAGCAGTTTAGCGGGTTCTGAGCAGTTCTTC.

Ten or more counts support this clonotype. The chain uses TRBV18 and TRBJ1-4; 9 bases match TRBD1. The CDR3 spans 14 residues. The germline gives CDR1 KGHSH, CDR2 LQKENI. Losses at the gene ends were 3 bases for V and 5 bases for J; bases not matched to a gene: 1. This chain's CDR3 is CASSPTGGNEKLFF. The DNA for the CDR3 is TGTGCCAGCTCACCCACAGGGGGCAATGAAAAACTGTTTTTT.

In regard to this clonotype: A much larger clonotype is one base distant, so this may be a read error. CDR3 region: CASNAQGTYEQYF. The CDR3 DNA is TGTGCCAGCAACGCACAGGGAACCTACGAGCAGTACTTC. The chain carries TRBV3-1 and TRBJ2-7; D might be TRBD1 (6 bases). Germline lookup yields CDR1 LGHDT and CDR2 YNNKEL (reference sequence). Trimming removed 7 bases at V and 2 bases at J, with 12 bases between. The CDR3 spans 13 residues.

The chain's CDR3 is CASSLRLAGLYF. Here the CDR3 DNA reads TGTGCCAGCAGTCTAAGACTAGCGGGACTGTATTTT. The rearrangement uses TRBV6-1 and TRBJ2-3, with TRBD2 matching 11 bases. The germline V gene encodes CDR1 MNHNS and CDR2 SASEGT. This CDR3 is built from 12 residues. After removal of 5 bases from V and 14 bases from J, the junction contained 6 bases not matched to a gene.

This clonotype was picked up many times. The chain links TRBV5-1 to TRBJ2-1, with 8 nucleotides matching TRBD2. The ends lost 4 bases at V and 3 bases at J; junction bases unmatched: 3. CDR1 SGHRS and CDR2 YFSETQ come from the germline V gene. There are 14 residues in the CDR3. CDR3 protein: CASSQTSDYNEQFF. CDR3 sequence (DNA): TGCGCCAGCAGCCAGACTAGCGACTACAATGAGCAGTTCTTC.

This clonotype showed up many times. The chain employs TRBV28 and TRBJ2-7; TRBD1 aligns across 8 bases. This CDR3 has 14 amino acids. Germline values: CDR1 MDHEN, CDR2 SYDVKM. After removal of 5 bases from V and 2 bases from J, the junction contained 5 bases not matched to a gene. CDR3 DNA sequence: TGTGCCAGCAGTGGTCCGGGACAGGCCTACGAGCAGTACTTC. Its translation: CASSGPGQAYEQYF.

Here the CDR3 DNA reads TGCAGTGCTCCACTATACGGTGAGCAGTTCTTC. Encoded protein: CSAPLYGEQFF. The rearrangement joins TRBV20-1 to TRBJ2-1; the D is unclear. V was trimmed by 5 bases and J by 9 bases, leaving 11 bases between them. In germline, CDR1 is DFQATT, CDR2 SNEGSKA (reference sequence). The CDR3 runs 11 residues.

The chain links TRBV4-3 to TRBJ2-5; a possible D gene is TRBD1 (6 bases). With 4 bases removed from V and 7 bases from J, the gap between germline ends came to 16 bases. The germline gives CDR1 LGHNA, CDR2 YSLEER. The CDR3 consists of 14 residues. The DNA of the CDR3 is TGCGCCAGCAGCCTCCTAGGCCGAGGGGGGACCCAGTACTTC. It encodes CASSLLGRGGTQYF.

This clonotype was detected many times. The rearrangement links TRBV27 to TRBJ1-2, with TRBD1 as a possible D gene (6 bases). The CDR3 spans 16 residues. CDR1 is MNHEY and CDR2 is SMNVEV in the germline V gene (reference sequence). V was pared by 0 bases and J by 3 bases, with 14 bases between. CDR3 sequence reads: CASSLSPPTGYYGYTF. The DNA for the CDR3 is TGTGCCAGCAGTTTATCCCCCCCGACAGGCTACTATGGCTACACCTTC.

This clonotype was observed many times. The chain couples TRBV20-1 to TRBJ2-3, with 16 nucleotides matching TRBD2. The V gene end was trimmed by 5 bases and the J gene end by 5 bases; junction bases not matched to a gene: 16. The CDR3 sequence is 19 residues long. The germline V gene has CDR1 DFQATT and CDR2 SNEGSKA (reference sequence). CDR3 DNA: TGCAGTGCTGGATACCCGGGACTAGCGGGAGGGCCAGTCAGAGATACGCAGTATTTT. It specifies CSAGYPGLAGGPVRDTQYF.

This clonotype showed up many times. Written as DNA, the CDR3 is TGTGCTAGTGGTGATTCATACACTGAAGCTTTCTTT. Its translation: CASGDSYTEAFF. J is TRBJ1-1 and V is TRBV12-5, with D unresolved. Trimming pared 5 bases from V and 3 bases from J, leaving 7 bases between. Germline-derived CDR1 and CDR2 are LGHNT and FRNRAP. This CDR3 spans 12 amino acids.

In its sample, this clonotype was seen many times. CDR3 loop: CASSWYGGASSSSYEQYF. The CDR3 DNA reads as TGTGCCAGCAGTTGGTACGGGGGAGCTTCCTCCAGCTCCTACGAGCAGTACTTC. The J gene is TRBJ2-7, the V gene TRBV27, with D possibly matching TRBD2 (6 bases). The CDR3 runs 18 residues. Trimming removed 4 bases from V and 0 bases from J, with 22 bases in between. Germline CDR1 MNHEY, CDR2 SMNVEV (reference sequence).

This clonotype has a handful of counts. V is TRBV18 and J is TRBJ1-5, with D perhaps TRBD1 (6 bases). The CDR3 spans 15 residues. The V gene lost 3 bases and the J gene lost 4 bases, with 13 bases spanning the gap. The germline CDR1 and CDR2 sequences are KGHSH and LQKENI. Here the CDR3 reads CASSPTGQGNQPQHF. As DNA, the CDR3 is TGTGCCAGCTCACCCACGGGACAAGGAAATCAGCCCCAGCATTTT. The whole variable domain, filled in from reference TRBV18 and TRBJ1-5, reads NAGVMQNPRHLVRRRGQEARLRCSPMKGHSHVYWYRQLPEEGLKFMVYLQKENIIDESGMPKERFSAEFPKEGPSILRIQQVVRGDSAAYFCASSPTGQGNQPQHFGDGTRLSIL.

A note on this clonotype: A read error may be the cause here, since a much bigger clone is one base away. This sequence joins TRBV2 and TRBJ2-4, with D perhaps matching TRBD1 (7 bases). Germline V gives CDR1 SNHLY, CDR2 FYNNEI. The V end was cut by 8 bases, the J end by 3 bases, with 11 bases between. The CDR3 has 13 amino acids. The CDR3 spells CASVRDSKNIQYF. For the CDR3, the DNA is TGTGCCAGCGTGCGGGACAGCAAAAACATTCAGTACTTC.

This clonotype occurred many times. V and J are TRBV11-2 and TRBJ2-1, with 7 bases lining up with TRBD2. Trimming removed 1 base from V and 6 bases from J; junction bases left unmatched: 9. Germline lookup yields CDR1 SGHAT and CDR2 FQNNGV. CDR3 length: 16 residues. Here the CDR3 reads CASSLVRTRGLNEQFF. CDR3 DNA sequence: TGTGCCAGCAGCTTAGTAAGGACTAGGGGACTCAATGAGCAGTTCTTC.

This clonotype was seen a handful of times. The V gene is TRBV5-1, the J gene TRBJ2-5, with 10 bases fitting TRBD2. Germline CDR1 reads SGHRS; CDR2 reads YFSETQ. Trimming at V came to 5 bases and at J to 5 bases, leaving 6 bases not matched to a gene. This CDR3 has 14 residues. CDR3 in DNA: TGCGCCAGCAGAAGCGGGAGGGCCGGGGAGACCCAGTACTTC. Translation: CASRSGRAGETQYF.

This chain's CDR3 is CASSLGFGGNDLYEQYF. DNA for the CDR3: TGTGCCAGCAGCTTAGGGTTTGGAGGGAATGATCTATACGAGCAGTACTTC. The rearrangement joins TRBV7-9 to TRBJ2-7; D may be TRBD2 (6 bases). Germline lookup yields CDR1 SEHNR and CDR2 FQNEAQ (reference sequence). Between the trimmed V and J ends, which lost 1 base and 4 bases, there was a span of 20 bases. CDR3 length: 17 residues.

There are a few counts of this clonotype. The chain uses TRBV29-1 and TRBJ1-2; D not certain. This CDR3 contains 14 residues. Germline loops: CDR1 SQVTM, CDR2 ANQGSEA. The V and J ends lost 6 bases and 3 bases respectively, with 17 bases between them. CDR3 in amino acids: CSVDPATPYYGYTF. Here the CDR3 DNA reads TGCAGCGTGGACCCGGCCACACCGTACTATGGCTACACCTTC.

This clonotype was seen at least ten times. The CDR3 reads CSAGGQRYGYTF. The CDR3 bases are TGCAGTGCTGGGGGGCAGCGTTATGGCTACACCTTC. The V call is TRBV20-1, the J call TRBJ1-2, with D possibly being TRBD1 (6 bases). Germline CDR1 is DFQATT and CDR2 is SNEGSKA (reference sequence). This CDR3 comprises 12 residues. Trimming took off 5 bases at V and 5 bases at J, with 12 bases between the two ends.

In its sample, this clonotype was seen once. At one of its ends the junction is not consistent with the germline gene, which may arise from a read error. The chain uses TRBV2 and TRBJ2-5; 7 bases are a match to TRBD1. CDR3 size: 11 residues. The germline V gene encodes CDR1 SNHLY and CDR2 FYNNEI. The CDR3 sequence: CASSLGDSRFF. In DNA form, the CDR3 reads TGTGCCAGCAGCTTGGGGGACAGTCGGTTCTTC.

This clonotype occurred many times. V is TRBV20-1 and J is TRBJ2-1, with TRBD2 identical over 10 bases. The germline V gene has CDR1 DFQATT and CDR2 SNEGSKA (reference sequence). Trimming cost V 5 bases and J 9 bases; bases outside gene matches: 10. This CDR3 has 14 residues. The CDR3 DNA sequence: TGCAGTGCTGAGTGGTCTAGCGGGAGTGGTGAGCAGTTCTTC. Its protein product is CSAEWSSGSGEQFF.

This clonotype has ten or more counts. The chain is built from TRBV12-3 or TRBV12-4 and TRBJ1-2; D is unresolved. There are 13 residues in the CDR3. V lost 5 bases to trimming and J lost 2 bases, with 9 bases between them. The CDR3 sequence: CASSPIGNYGYTF. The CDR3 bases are TGTGCCAGCAGTCCTATAGGAAACTATGGCTACACCTTC.